The 18 T cell receptor beta chains given below trace back to one sample, sequenced in a study of shared clonotypes between healthy human individuals. Libraries were prepared by immunoSEQ multiplex PCR; TCRdb keeps only in-frame clonotypes and omits some of them. The table lists roughly 510,000 clones, almost 80% of them singletons. Sequenced input: PBMCs. These receptors were collected from a woman between 40 and 55 years old in good health. Some clones in this sample may be carry-over from other donors' samples.

This sequence joins TRBV14 and TRBJ1-5; D is undetermined. The CDR3 length is 13 residues. CDR1 and CDR2 from the germline V gene are SGHDN and FVKESK. V shed 4 bases and J shed 0 bases, with 4 bases lying between them. The CDR3 nucleotides are TGTGCCAGCAGCCGTGATAGCAATCAGCCCCAGCATTTT. This sequence encodes CASSRDSNQPQHF.

In regard to this clone: Different DNA sequences within this sample yield the same CDR3. The chain links TRBV18 to TRBJ2-1; TRBD2 is a possible D gene (5 bases). The V end lost 3 bases, the J end lost 3 bases, and 9 bases lay between the germline ends. Germline CDR1 and CDR2: KGHSH and LQKENI. This CDR3 region has 14 residues. The chain's CDR3 is CASSPPGSYNEQFF. As DNA, the CDR3 is TGTGCCAGCTCACCGCCGGGGAGCTACAATGAGCAGTTCTTC. Based on the CDR3 plus reference TRBV18 and TRBJ2-1, the full variable domain is NAGVMQNPRHLVRRRGQEARLRCSPMKGHSHVYWYRQLPEEGLKFMVYLQKENIIDESGMPKERFSAEFPKEGPSILRIQQVVRGDSAAYFCASSPPGSYNEQFFGPGTRLTVL.

Note on this clone: This could be a read error, since a much larger clone is one nucleotide away. The V gene is TRBV7-9, the J gene TRBJ2-5; 13 nucleotides line up with TRBD2. Losses at the gene ends were 1 base for V and 8 bases for J; bases not matched to a gene: 4. Germline V CDR1 and CDR2: SEHNR, FQNEAQ (reference sequence). The length of the CDR3 is 15 residues. The CDR3 DNA follows: TGTGCCAGCAGCTTAGGGACTAGCGGGGGTGATACCCAGTACTTC. Translation: CASSLGTSGGDTQYF. The variable domain in full, with the rest retrieved from reference TRBV7-9 and TRBJ2-5, is DTGVSQNPRHKITKRGQNVTFRCDPISEHNRLYWYRQTLGQGPEFLTYFQNEAQLEKSRLLSDRFSAERPKGSFSTLEIQRTEQGDSAMYLCASSLGTSGGDTQYFGPGTRLLVL.

The genes are TRBV29-1 and TRBJ1-1, with a weak D call TRBD1 (6 bases). V shed 7 bases and J shed 4 bases, with 13 bases lying between them. CDR1 is SQVTM and CDR2 is ANQGSEA in the germline V gene. This CDR3 has 12 amino acids. CDR3 bases: TGCAGCGGAGGGGGACGGGGCACTGAAGCTTTCTTT. Amino acids: CSGGGRGTEAFF.

This rearrangement joins TRBV9 to TRBJ2-1, with 7 bases fitting TRBD1. Germline V gene data show CDR1 as SGDLS and CDR2 as YYNGEE. CDR3 length: 15 amino acids. V lost 4 bases and J lost 10; bases outside the gene matches: 14. The CDR3 loop reads CASSLGDSADLEQFF. CDR3 bases: TGTGCCAGCAGCCTAGGGGACAGTGCTGATTTAGAGCAGTTCTTC.

The gene calls are TRBV7-6 and TRBJ2-1; the match to TRBD2 covers 13 bases. From germline, CDR1 is SGHVS and CDR2 FNYEAQ. The CDR3 has 19 residues. The J segment lost 9 bases and the V segment lost 1 base, leaving 15 bases of the junction unmatched. This chain's CDR3 is CASSLGTSGSAINQGEQFF. Written as DNA, the CDR3 is TGTGCCAGCAGCTTAGGGACTAGCGGGAGTGCGATAAATCAGGGTGAGCAGTTCTTC.

V is TRBV7-2 and J is TRBJ2-5, with 7 bases identical to TRBD2. Germline loops: CDR1 SGHTA, CDR2 FQGNSA. This CDR3 has 13 residues. Trimming took 8 bases from V and 9 from J; bases not matched to a gene: 12. The CDR3, as DNA: TGTGCCAGCGGAGGGAGGGCCAATGGGGCCCAGTACTTC. This translates into CASGGRANGAQYF.

The chain recombines TRBV6-1 with TRBJ2-6; D remains unclear. CDR3 length: 14 residues. Looked up from germline, CDR1 is MNHNS and CDR2 is SASEGT. V was cut by 7 bases and J by 1 base, with 8 bases left in between. The CDR3: CASMLGSGANVLTF. The CDR3 nucleotides are TGTGCCAGCATGCTAGGGTCTGGGGCCAACGTCCTGACTTTC.

This chain joins TRBV6-1 and TRBJ2-1; D remains unclear. The CDR3 covers 13 residues. Trimming cost V 7 bases and J 0 bases, with 7 bases left between them. CDR1 MNHNS and CDR2 SASEGT come from the germline V gene. DNA of the CDR3: TGTGCCAGCACCGACCACTCCTACAATGAGCAGTTCTTC. It is translated as CASTDHSYNEQFF.

J is TRBJ2-3 and V is TRBV7-3; 14 nucleotides line up with TRBD2. With 2 bases clipped from V and 5 bases from J, the junction kept 3 bases outside the gene matches. Germline-derived CDR1 and CDR2 are SGHTA and FQGTGA. The CDR3 totals 16 residues. CDR3 DNA: TGTGCCAGCAGCTTAGGGACTAGCGGGAGTTTAGATACGCAGTATTTT. Its translation: CASSLGTSGSLDTQYF. The full variable domain, its missing parts supplied by reference TRBV7-3 and TRBJ2-3, is GAGVSQTPSNKVTEKGKYVELRCDPISGHTALYWYRQSLGQGPEFLIYFQGTGAADDSGLPNDRFFAVRPEGSVSTLKIQRTERGDSAVYLCASSLGTSGSLDTQYFGPGTRLTVL.

The V call is TRBV19, the J call TRBJ1-5, with D uncertain. The CDR3 loop spans 15 amino acids. CDR1 LNHDA and CDR2 SQIVND come from the germline V gene (reference sequence). V lost 1 base, J lost 2 bases, and 9 bases lay in between. CDR3 loop: CASSIVGRGNQPQHF. CDR3 coding DNA: TGTGCCAGTAGTATAGTGGGTAGGGGCAATCAGCCCCAGCATTTT.

The genes are TRBV2 and TRBJ2-7, with 11 bases identical to TRBD1. The length of the CDR3 is 13 residues. V trimming: 7 bases; J trimming: 5 bases; junction bases outside the gene matches: 4. The germline CDR1 and CDR2 sequences are SNHLY and FYNNEI. The CDR3 bases are TGTGCCAGCATAGGGACAGGGGGGAACGAGCAGTACTTC. This encodes CASIGTGGNEQYF.

In its sample, this clone was seen many times. The V gene is TRBV28, the J gene TRBJ2-7; D unresolved. The CDR3 has 17 amino acids. V was trimmed by 6 bases and J by 0 bases, leaving 21 bases between them. Germline-derived CDR1 and CDR2 are MDHEN and SYDVKM. The CDR3 sequence is CASRPAGPPLGSYEQYF. The CDR3 DNA sequence: TGTGCCAGCAGACCCGCCGGACCCCCCTTAGGCTCCTACGAGCAGTACTTC.

The chain is built from TRBV29-1 and TRBJ2-1; D might be TRBD1 (5 bases). Looked up from germline, CDR1 is SQVTM and CDR2 is ANQGSEA. V was clipped by 2 bases and J by 12 bases, with 14 bases between them. The CDR3 totals 12 residues. The DNA of the CDR3 is TGCAGCGTTGAACAGGGCCCGTCTCTGCAGTTCTTC. Residues: CSVEQGPSLQFF.

The V and J genes are TRBV9 and TRBJ2-1; 8 bases are a match to TRBD2. Germline CDR1 reads SGDLS; CDR2 reads YYNGEE. With V trimmed by 3 bases and J by 7 bases, 12 bases remained unmatched. The CDR3 extends over 16 amino acids. CDR3 amino acids: CASSAPTGTSSNEQFF. The DNA of the CDR3 is TGTGCCAGCAGCGCTCCCACCGGGACTAGTTCGAATGAGCAGTTCTTC.

The rearrangement joins TRBV30 to TRBJ1-5; D call uncertain. CDR3 length: 12 residues. Germline CDR1 GTSNPN, CDR2 SVGIG (reference sequence). The V gene lost 5 bases and the J gene lost 4 bases, with 9 bases spanning the gap. The DNA for the CDR3 is TGTGCCTGGGGCCGGAGAAATCAGCCCCAGCATTTT. Protein product: CAWGRRNQPQHF.

The rearrangement links TRBV2 to TRBJ2-2, with D tentatively TRBD2 (6 bases). The length of the CDR3 is 16 residues. The germline V and J ends were trimmed by 2 bases and 1 base, with 11 bases remaining between them. Germline values: CDR1 SNHLY, CDR2 FYNNEI. Here the CDR3 reads CASSELGTLNTGELFF. The CDR3, as DNA: TGTGCCAGCAGTGAATTAGGGACTTTGAACACCGGGGAGCTGTTTTTT.

The chain uses TRBV6-6 and TRBJ1-5; a possible D gene is TRBD1 (5 bases). CDR3 length: 15 amino acids. Trimming removed 4 bases from V and 11 bases from J, with 21 bases in between. Germline loops: CDR1 MNHNY, CDR2 SVGAGI (reference sequence). The chain's CDR3 is CASSFQTGPLGTQHF. In DNA form, the CDR3 reads TGTGCCAGCAGTTTTCAAACGGGACCCCTAGGGACCCAGCATTTT.